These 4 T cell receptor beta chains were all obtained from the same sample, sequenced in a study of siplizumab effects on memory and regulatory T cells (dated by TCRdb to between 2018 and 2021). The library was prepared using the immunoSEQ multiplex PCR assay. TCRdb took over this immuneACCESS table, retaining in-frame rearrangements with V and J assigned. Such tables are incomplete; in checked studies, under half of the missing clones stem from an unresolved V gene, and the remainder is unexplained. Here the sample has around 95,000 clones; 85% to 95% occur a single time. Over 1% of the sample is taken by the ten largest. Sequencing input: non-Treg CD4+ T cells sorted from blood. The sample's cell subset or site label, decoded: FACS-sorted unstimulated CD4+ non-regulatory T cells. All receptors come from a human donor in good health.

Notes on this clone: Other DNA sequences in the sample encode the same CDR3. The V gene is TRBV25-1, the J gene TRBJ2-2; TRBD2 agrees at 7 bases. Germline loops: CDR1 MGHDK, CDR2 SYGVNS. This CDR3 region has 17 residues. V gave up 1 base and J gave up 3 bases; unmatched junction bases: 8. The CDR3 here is CASSELGRAGHTGELFF. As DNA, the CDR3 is TGTGCCAGCAGTGAATTAGGGAGGGCGGGTCACACCGGGGAGCTGTTTTTT.

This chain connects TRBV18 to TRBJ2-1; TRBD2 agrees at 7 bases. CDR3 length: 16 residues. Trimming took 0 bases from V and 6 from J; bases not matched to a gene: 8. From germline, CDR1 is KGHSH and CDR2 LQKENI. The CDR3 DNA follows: TGTGCCAGCTCACCACCTTCCGGGGGGACCGGCAATGAGCAGTTCTTC. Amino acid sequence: CASSPPSGGTGNEQFF. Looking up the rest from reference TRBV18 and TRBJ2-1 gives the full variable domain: NAGVMQNPRHLVRRRGQEARLRCSPMKGHSHVYWYRQLPEEGLKFMVYLQKENIIDESGMPKERFSAEFPKEGPSILRIQQVVRGDSAAYFCASSPPSGGTGNEQFFGPGTRLTVL.

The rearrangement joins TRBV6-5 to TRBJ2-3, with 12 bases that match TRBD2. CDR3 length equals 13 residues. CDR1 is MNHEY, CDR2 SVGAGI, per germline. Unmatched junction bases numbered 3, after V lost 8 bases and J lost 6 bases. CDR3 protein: CASATSGRDTQYF. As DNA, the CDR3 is TGTGCCAGCGCAACTAGCGGGAGGGATACGCAGTATTTT.

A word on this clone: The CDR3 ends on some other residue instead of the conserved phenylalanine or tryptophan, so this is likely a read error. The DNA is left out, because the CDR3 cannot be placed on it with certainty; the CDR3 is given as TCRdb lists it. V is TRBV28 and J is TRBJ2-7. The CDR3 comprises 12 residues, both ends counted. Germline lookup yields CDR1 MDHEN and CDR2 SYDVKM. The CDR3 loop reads CASSLAGTDFWH.